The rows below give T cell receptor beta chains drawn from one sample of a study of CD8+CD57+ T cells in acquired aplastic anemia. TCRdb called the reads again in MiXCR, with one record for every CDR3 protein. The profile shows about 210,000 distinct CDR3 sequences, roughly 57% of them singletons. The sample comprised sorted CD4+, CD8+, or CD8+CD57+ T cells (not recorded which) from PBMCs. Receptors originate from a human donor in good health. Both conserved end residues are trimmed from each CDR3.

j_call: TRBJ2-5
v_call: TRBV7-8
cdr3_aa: ASSQDGAGRETQY

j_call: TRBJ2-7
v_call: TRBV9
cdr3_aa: ASSVGGDRTYEQY

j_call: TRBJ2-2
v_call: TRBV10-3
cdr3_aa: ATLPDRTNTGELF

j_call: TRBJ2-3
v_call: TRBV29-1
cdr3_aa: SVAAGTDTQY

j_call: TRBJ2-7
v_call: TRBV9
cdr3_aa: ASSVGTGFYEQY

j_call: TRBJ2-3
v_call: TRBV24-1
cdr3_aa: ATSDLRQGDTDTQY

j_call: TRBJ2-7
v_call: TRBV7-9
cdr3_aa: ASSLGVTSGIYEQY

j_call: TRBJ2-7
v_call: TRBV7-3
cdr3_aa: ASSALAGFGEQY

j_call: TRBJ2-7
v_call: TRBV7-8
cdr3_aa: ASSLGATISYGQY

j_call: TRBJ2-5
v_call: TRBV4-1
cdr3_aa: ASSQDRNRRQETQY

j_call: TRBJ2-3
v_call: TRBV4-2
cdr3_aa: ASSYLSDTQY

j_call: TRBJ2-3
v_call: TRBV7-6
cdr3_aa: ASSLAHTSRDTQY

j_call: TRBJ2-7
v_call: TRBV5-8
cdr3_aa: ASSSTGREGEQY

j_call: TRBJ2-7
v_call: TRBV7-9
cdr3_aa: ASSPLDGTASYEQY